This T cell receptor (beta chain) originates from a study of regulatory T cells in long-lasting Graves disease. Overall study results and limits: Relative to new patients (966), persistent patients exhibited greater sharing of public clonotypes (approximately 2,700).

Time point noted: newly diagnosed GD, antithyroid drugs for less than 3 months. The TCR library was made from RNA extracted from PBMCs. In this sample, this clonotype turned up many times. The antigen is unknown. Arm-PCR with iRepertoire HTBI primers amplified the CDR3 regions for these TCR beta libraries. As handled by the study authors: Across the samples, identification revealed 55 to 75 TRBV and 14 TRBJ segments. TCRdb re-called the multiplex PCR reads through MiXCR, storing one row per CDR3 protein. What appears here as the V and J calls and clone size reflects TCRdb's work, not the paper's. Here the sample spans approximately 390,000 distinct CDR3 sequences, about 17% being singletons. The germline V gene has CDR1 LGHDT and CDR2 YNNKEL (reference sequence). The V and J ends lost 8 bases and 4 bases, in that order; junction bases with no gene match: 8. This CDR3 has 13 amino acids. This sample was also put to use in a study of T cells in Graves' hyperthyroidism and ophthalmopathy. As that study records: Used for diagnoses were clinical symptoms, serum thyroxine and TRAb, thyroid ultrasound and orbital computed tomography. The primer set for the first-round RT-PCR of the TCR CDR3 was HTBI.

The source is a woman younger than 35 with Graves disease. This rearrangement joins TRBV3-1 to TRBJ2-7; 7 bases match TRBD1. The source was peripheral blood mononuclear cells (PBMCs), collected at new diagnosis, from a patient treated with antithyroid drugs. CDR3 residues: CASGTAIGYEQYF. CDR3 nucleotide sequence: TGTGCCAGCGGGACAGCCATTGGGTACGAGCAGTACTTC.